Following are 29 T cell receptor beta chains from one sample sequenced in a study of shared clonotypes between healthy human individuals (dated by TCRdb to 2020 to 2022). The library came from the immunoSEQ multiplex PCR assay. TCRdb re-hosts the immuneACCESS table, in-frame sequences only. Its copies lack some clones; in the studies checked, an unresolved V gene accounts for under half of them, and the cause for the rest is not known. The sample records nearly 1 million clones, around three quarters of which are singletons. 1.5% of the sample is in the top ten clones. Sequenced material: memory CD4+ T cells sorted from blood. This specimen's cell subset or site label, per the study, means: CD45RA-negative fraction. These receptors were taken from a young man in good health.

V and J are TRBV15 and TRBJ2-5; D is unclear. With 0 bases removed from V and 9 bases from J, the gap between germline ends came to 11 bases. Germline CDR1 and CDR2: LNHNV and YYDKDF (reference sequence). The CDR3 has 13 amino acids. In DNA, the CDR3 is TGTGCCACCAGCAGAGATCCGGCGTGGCCCCAGTACTTC. As protein: CATSRDPAWPQYF.

The chain uses TRBV6-1 and TRBJ2-4; no reliable D call. Trimming stripped 4 bases from V and 0 bases from J, with 13 bases between. CDR1 MNHNS and CDR2 SASEGT come from the germline V gene. There are 16 residues in the CDR3. The chain's CDR3 is CASSVQGRLAKNIQYF. The CDR3, as DNA: TGTGCCAGCAGTGTACAAGGGCGACTAGCCAAAAACATTCAGTACTTC.

The gene calls are TRBV2 and TRBJ1-5, with D hard to call. Germline CDR1 is SNHLY and CDR2 is FYNNEI. The ends were cut back, 1 base at V and 4 bases at J, with 8 bases in the middle. The CDR3 is 14 amino acids. CDR3 loop: CASSEVYVNQPQHF. CDR3 sequence (DNA): TGTGCCAGCAGTGAAGTCTACGTTAATCAGCCCCAGCATTTT.

This chain uses TRBV13 with TRBJ2-7, with 7 bases lining up with TRBD2. CDR3 length: 15 residues. After removal of 0 bases from V and 2 bases from J, the junction contained 4 bases not matched to a gene. Germline CDR1 is PRHDT and CDR2 is FYEKMQ (reference sequence). The CDR3 nucleotides are TGTGCCAGCAGCTTAGGCGGCGGGAGCACCTACGAGCAGTACTTC. This sequence encodes CASSLGGGSTYEQYF.

Concerning this clone: This CDR3 is also generated by other DNA sequences in the sample. This chain joins TRBV29-1 and TRBJ1-2; 10 bases are shared with TRBD1. V trimming: 4 bases; J trimming: 4 bases; junction bases outside the gene matches: 9. Germline V lookup: CDR1 SQVTM, CDR2 ANQGSEA. The CDR3 has 15 amino acids. The CDR3 region has the DNA TGCAGCGTTGTAGGGACAGGGGCAAGTAGCTATGGCTACACCTTC. Encoded protein: CSVVGTGASSYGYTF.

This clone was found many times. This chain connects TRBV29-1 to TRBJ1-2; D might be TRBD1 (5 bases). This CDR3 has 12 amino acids. Germline V CDR1 and CDR2: SQVTM, ANQGSEA. V gave up 7 bases and J gave up 8 bases, with 17 bases separating them. The CDR3 is CSALRGKGGYTF. The CDR3 DNA sequence: TGCAGCGCTTTGCGGGGGAAAGGAGGCTACACCTTC.

The chain couples TRBV7-9 to TRBJ2-5; TRBD1 is a possible D gene (5 bases). Trimming left V 3 bases short and J 4 bases short, with 9 bases between. Germline values: CDR1 SEHNR, CDR2 FQNEAQ (reference sequence). CDR3 length: 13 residues. CDR3 region: CASSFDSSETQYF. The CDR3 DNA reads as TGTGCCAGCAGCTTCGACAGCTCAGAGACCCAGTACTTC.

Of note for this clone: Given a much more abundant clone one base away, this may be a read error. The sample carries other DNA sequences with the same CDR3. The chain is built from TRBV2 and TRBJ1-6; weak D call: TRBD1 (5 bases). The CDR3 spans 15 residues. The ends were cut back, 2 bases at V and 0 bases at J, with 5 bases in the middle. Germline assignment: CDR1 SNHLY and CDR2 FYNNEI. Here the CDR3 DNA reads TGTGCCAGCAGTGAACAGGGCTCCTATAATTCACCCCTCCACTTT. This gives the protein CASSEQGSYNSPLHF.

This clone was counted a few times. The chain employs TRBV7-9 and TRBJ2-3, with D hard to call. Germline assignment: CDR1 SEHNR and CDR2 FQNEAQ (reference sequence). V gave up 1 base and J gave up 2 bases, with 10 bases separating them. The CDR3 spans 15 residues. The CDR3 loop is CASSLDDRTTDTQYF. The CDR3 nucleotides read TGTGCCAGCAGCTTAGATGACCGGACCACAGATACGCAGTATTTT.

This clone was counted between two and nine times. V usage is TRBV5-1 and J usage is TRBJ2-2; D remains unclear. The germline V and J ends were trimmed by 4 bases and 2 bases, with 12 bases remaining between them. The CDR3 sequence is 15 residues long. Per germline, CDR1 SGHRS and CDR2 YFSETQ. CDR3 loop: CASSARTDNTGELFF. The CDR3 bases are TGCGCCAGCAGCGCCAGGACGGACAACACCGGGGAGCTGTTTTTT.

This clone turned up a few times. The chain is built from TRBV6-1 and TRBJ2-7; D unclear. This CDR3 has 12 residues. Germline CDR1 reads MNHNS; CDR2 reads SASEGT. V gave up 7 bases and J gave up 4 bases, with 11 bases separating them. The CDR3 sequence: CASTAPPYEQYF. The CDR3 DNA reads as TGTGCCAGCACCGCCCCCCCGTACGAGCAGTACTTC.

The J gene is TRBJ2-7, the V gene TRBV6-6; 7 bases agree with TRBD1. CDR3 length: 16 residues. J lost 0 bases, V lost 2 bases, and 7 bases had no gene match. Per the germline V gene, CDR1 is MNHNY and CDR2 is SVGAGI (reference sequence). CDR3 residues: CASSYLQGQLSYEQYF. In nucleotides, the CDR3 is TGTGCCAGCAGTTACCTTCAGGGACAGCTCTCCTACGAGCAGTACTTC.

The rearrangement joins TRBV19 to TRBJ2-5; D gene ambiguous. The germline V gene encodes CDR1 LNHDA and CDR2 SQIVND (reference sequence). This CDR3 has 14 residues. V lost 4 bases to trimming and J lost 5 bases, with 14 bases between them. The CDR3 is CASSTGRSSETQYF. Written as DNA, the CDR3 is TGTGCCAGTAGTACCGGACGGTCTAGTGAGACCCAGTACTTC.

The chain recombines TRBV6-5 with TRBJ1-2, with D perhaps TRBD1 (5 bases). Trimming took off 6 bases at V and 2 bases at J, with 13 bases between the two ends. CDR3 size: 14 residues. In germline, CDR1 is MNHEY, CDR2 SVGAGI. The CDR3 loop reads CASSPGAGNYGYTF. CDR3 coding DNA: TGTGCCAGCAGCCCCGGGGCGGGCAACTATGGCTACACCTTC.

The chain has TRBV7-2 and TRBJ2-2; D perhaps matches TRBD2 (6 bases). This CDR3 is 15 amino acids long. Germline V gives CDR1 SGHTA, CDR2 FQGNSA. V lost 1 base to trimming and J lost 5 bases, with 11 bases between them. The CDR3 sequence is CASSLGNLATGELFF. As DNA, the CDR3 is TGTGCCAGCAGCTTAGGTAACCTAGCGACCGGGGAGCTGTTTTTT.

This chain uses TRBV5-1 with TRBJ2-2; TRBD1 matches at 8 bases. V shed 1 base, J shed 4 bases, and the junction held 9 bases outside the gene matches. This CDR3 is 17 amino acids long. CDR1 SGHRS and CDR2 YFSETQ come from the germline V gene. The CDR3 protein is CASSLHPGTGSTGELFF. DNA for the CDR3: TGCGCCAGCAGCTTGCACCCCGGGACAGGCAGCACCGGGGAGCTGTTTTTT.

The chain has TRBV6-6 and TRBJ1-5; D call uncertain. The CDR3 is 14 amino acids. With 6 bases removed from V and 6 bases from J, the gap between germline ends came to 15 bases. Per germline, CDR1 MNHNY and CDR2 SVGAGI (reference sequence). The CDR3 region has the DNA TGTGCCAGCAGCCCCGAGGGATATGGTCAGCCCCAGCATTTT. It translates to CASSPEGYGQPQHF.

The chain recombines TRBV13 with TRBJ1-4, with TRBD1 as a possible D gene (6 bases). V was pared by 4 bases and J by 5 bases, with 17 bases between. The CDR3 is made up of 16 amino acids. CDR1 is PRHDT, CDR2 FYEKMQ, per germline (reference sequence). The CDR3 spells CASSSRTTDRNEKLFF. CDR3 sequence (DNA): TGTGCCAGCAGCTCGCGCACCACTGACAGGAATGAAAAACTGTTTTTT.

The chain combines TRBV6-6 with TRBJ2-2; 9 bases line up with TRBD1. The CDR3 consists of 13 residues. Trimming took 5 bases from V and 7 from J; bases not matched to a gene: 2. Germline V gene lookup returns CDR1 MNHNY and CDR2 SVGAGI (reference sequence). As DNA, the CDR3 is TGTGCCAGCAGTCGGGACAGGGTCGGGGAGCTGTTTTTT. Translating it yields CASSRDRVGELFF.

This chain uses TRBV11-3 with TRBJ2-1; D is unresolved. This CDR3 comprises 14 residues. Germline V gene sequence: CDR1 SGHNT, CDR2 YENEEA. The germline V and J ends were trimmed by 1 base and 6 bases, with 10 bases remaining between them. CDR3 region: CASSLGGPSNEQFF. The CDR3, as DNA: TGTGCCAGCAGCTTAGGCGGCCCCTCCAATGAGCAGTTCTTC.

The rearrangement joins TRBV7-2 to TRBJ2-7, with D hard to call. CDR3 length: 11 residues. With 5 bases removed from V and 6 bases from J, the gap between germline ends came to 8 bases. Germline assignment: CDR1 SGHTA and CDR2 FQGNSA. In DNA form, the CDR3 reads TGTGCCAGCAGCGAAGGAGTCGAGCAGTACTTC. As protein: CASSEGVEQYF.

This sequence joins TRBV7-2 and TRBJ1-1; D is ambiguous. Germline V gene lookup returns CDR1 SGHTA and CDR2 FQGNSA. Trimming took 1 base from V and 7 from J, leaving 10 bases between them. The CDR3 consists of 13 residues. CDR3 in amino acids: CASSLVSTGEAFF. The CDR3 nucleotides are TGTGCCAGCAGCTTAGTGAGCACTGGTGAAGCTTTCTTT.

The sample holds a few counts of this clone. The chain recombines TRBV5-1 with TRBJ2-5; TRBD1 aligns across 7 bases. The CDR3 covers 16 residues. The trim removed 4 bases at V and 6 bases at J, leaving 15 bases unmatched. CDR1 is SGHRS, CDR2 YFSETQ, per germline. This CDR3 reads CASSHGAGTVDQTQYF. The CDR3 region has the DNA TGCGCCAGCAGCCACGGGGCCGGGACAGTTGATCAGACCCAGTACTTC. The full variable domain, its missing parts supplied by reference TRBV5-1 and TRBJ2-5, is KAGVTQTPRYLIKTRGQQVTLSCSPISGHRSVSWYQQTPGQGLQFLFEYFSETQRNKGNFPGRFSGRQFSNSRSEMNVSTLELGDSALYLCASSHGAGTVDQTQYFGPGTRLLVL.

V usage is TRBV11-2 and J usage is TRBJ2-3; 9 nucleotides align to TRBD1. Germline CDR1 SGHAT, CDR2 FQNNGV. The CDR3 has 18 amino acids. With V trimmed by 3 bases and J by 4 bases, 14 bases remained unmatched. The CDR3 DNA reads TGTGCCAGCAGCTTGACACTGAAACAGGGGGCTTCTGCAGATACGCAGTATTTT. The encoded protein is CASSLTLKQGASADTQYF.

The gene calls are TRBV5-5 and TRBJ1-2; D might be TRBD1 (6 bases). Germline V CDR1 and CDR2: SGHKS, YYEKEE (reference sequence). Between the trimmed V and J ends, which lost 3 bases and 9 bases, there was a span of 18 bases. This CDR3 region has 14 residues. CDR3 nucleotides: TGTGCCAGCAGCTCCCAGGGGCGGGGAAAGCGCTACACCTTC. It encodes CASSSQGRGKRYTF. The full variable domain, with the rest looked up from reference TRBV5-5 and TRBJ1-2, is DAGVTQSPTHLIKTRGQQVTLRCSPISGHKSVSWYQQVLGQGPQFIFQYYEKEERGRGNFPDRFSARQFPNYSSELNVNALLLGDSALYLCASSSQGRGKRYTFGSGTRLTVV.

The rearrangement uses TRBV5-5 and TRBJ1-3; D unclear. The germline V gene has CDR1 SGHKS and CDR2 YYEKEE (reference sequence). The V gene lost 2 bases and the J gene lost 4 bases, with 10 bases spanning the gap. This CDR3 spans 14 amino acids. The CDR3 DNA follows: TGTGCCAGCAGCTTATCCGGGTCCGGAAACACCATATATTTT. Amino acids: CASSLSGSGNTIYF.

CDR3 sequence: CASRRGGEQYF. CDR3 DNA: TGTGCCAGCAGAAGAGGGGGCGAGCAGTACTTC. V is TRBV6-5 and J is TRBJ2-7, with a tentative D call TRBD1 (6 bases). This CDR3 region has 11 residues. Between the trimmed V and J ends, which lost 6 bases and 6 bases, there was a span of 9 bases. Germline V lookup: CDR1 MNHEY, CDR2 SVGAGI.

This rearrangement joins TRBV2 to TRBJ2-5; a weak D match, TRBD2 (5 bases). Germline V gene data show CDR1 as SNHLY and CDR2 as FYNNEI. CDR3 length equals 14 residues. Trimming removed 9 bases at V and 4 bases at J, with 18 bases between. CDR3 loop: CASATSLRGETQYF. CDR3 sequence (DNA): TGTGCCAGTGCGACATCCCTTCGGGGAGAGACCCAGTACTTC.

The chain is built from TRBV7-9 and TRBJ1-1; D might be TRBD1 (5 bases). This CDR3 region has 14 residues. Trimming took 5 bases from V and 10 from J, leaving 20 bases between them. Germline V gene lookup returns CDR1 SEHNR and CDR2 FQNEAQ (reference sequence). The CDR3 DNA is TGTGCCAGCAGCCTCGGACAAGGGCCTTCAACAGCTTTCTTT. It codes for CASSLGQGPSTAFF.